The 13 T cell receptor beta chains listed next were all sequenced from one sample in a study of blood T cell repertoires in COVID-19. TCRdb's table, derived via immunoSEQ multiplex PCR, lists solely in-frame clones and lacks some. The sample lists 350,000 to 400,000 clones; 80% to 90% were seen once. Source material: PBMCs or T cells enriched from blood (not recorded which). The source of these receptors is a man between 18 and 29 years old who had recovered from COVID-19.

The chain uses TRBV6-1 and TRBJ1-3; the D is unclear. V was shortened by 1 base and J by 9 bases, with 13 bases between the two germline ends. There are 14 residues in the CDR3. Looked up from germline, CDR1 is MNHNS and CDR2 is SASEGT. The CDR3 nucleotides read TGTGCCAGCAGTGAAGTTGGGCAGAGGGTCACCATATATTTT. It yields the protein CASSEVGQRVTIYF.

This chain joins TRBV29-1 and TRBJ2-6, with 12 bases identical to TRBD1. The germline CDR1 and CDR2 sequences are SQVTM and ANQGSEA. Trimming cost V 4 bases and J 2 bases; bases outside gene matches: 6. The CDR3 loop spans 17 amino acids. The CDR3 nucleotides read TGCAGCGTTGGACTCGGGACAGGGGGCACTGGGGCCAACGTCCTGACTTTC. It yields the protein CSVGLGTGGTGANVLTF.

In DNA, the CDR3 is TGTGCCACCAGCAGAGAAACCAGGGGGCTGGAGCAGTACTTC. The encoded protein is CATSRETRGLEQYF. The J gene is TRBJ2-7, the V gene TRBV15, with 8 bases fitting TRBD1. The germline CDR1 and CDR2 sequences are LNHNV and YYDKDF (reference sequence). Germline trimming cut 0 bases from V and 7 bases from J; bases unmatched to any gene: 5. This CDR3 comprises 14 residues. The whole variable domain, remainder taken from reference TRBV15 and TRBJ2-7, is DAMVIQNPRYQVTQFGKPVTLSCSQTLNHNVMYWYQQKSSQAPKLLFHYYDKDFNNEADTPDNFQSRRPNTSFCFLDIRSPGLGDTAMYLCATSRETRGLEQYFGPGTRLTVT.

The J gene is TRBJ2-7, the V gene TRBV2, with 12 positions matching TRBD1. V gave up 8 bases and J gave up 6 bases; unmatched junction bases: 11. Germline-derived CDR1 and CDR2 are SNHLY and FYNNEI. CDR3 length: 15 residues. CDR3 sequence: CASPIIGTGGSEQYF. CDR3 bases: TGTGCCAGCCCCATAATAGGGACAGGGGGCTCCGAGCAGTACTTC.

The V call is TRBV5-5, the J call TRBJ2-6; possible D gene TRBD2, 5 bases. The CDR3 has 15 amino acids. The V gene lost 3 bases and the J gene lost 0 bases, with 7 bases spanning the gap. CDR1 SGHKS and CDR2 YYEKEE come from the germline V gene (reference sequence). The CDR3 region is CASSSDFSGANVLTF. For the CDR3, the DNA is TGTGCCAGCAGCTCGGACTTCTCTGGGGCCAACGTCCTGACTTTC.

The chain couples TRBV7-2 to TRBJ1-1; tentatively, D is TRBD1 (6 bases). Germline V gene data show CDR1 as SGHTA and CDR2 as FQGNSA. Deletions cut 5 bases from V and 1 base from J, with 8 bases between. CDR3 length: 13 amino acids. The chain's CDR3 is CASSQGQNTEAFF. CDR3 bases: TGTGCCAGCAGCCAGGGACAGAACACTGAAGCTTTCTTT.

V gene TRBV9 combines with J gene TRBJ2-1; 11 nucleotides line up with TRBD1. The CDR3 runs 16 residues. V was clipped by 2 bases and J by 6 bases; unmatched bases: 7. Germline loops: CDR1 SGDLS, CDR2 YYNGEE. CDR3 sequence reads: CASSVRGDRGFNEQFF. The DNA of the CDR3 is TGTGCCAGCAGCGTTAGAGGGGACAGGGGGTTCAATGAGCAGTTCTTC.

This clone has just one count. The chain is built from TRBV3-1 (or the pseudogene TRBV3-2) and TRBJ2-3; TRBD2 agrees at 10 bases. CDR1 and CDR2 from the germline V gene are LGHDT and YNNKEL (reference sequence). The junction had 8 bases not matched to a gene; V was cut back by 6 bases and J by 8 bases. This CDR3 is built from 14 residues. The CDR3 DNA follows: TGTGCCAGCAGGTCCGGTAGCGGGGGGAGTACGCAGTATTTT. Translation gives CASRSGSGGSTQYF.

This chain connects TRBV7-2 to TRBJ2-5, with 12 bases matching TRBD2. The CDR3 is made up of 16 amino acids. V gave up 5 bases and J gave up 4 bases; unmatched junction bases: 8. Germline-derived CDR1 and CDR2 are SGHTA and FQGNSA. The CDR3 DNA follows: TGTGCCAGCAGCACCAACCTAGCGGGAGGGTTAGAGACCCAGTACTTC. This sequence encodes CASSTNLAGGLETQYF.

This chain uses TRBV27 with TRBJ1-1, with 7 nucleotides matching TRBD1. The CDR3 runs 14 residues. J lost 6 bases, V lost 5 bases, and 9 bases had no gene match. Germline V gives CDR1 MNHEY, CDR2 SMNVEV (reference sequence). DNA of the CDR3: TGTGCCAGCAGTGCGGACAGGAGGTTGGCTGAAGCTTTCTTT. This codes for CASSADRRLAEAFF.

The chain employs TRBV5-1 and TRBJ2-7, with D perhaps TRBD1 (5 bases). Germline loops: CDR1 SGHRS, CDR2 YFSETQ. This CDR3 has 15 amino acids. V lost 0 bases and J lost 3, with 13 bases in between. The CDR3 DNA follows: TGCGCCAGCAGCTTGGGACCGACAGCCAACTACGAGCAGTACTTC. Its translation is CASSLGPTANYEQYF.

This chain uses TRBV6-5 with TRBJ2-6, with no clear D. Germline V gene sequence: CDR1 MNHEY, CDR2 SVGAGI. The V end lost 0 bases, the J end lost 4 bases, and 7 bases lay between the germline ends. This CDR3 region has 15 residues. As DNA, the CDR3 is TGTGCCAGCAGTTACTCGTTCTTGGGGGCCAACGTCCTGACTTTC. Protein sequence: CASSYSFLGANVLTF.

This CDR3 reads CSAQVDEAFF. For the CDR3, the DNA is TGCAGTGCCCAGGTTGATGAAGCTTTCTTT. The J gene is TRBJ1-1, the V gene TRBV20-1; D uncertain. Germline V gene data show CDR1 as DFQATT and CDR2 as SNEGSKA (reference sequence). The V end lost 6 bases, the J end lost 7 bases, and 9 bases lay between the germline ends. The CDR3 is 10 amino acids.